Listed here are 20 T cell receptor beta chains from one sample, sequenced in a study of T cell responses to AZD1222 COVID-19 vaccine (dated by TCRdb to the early 2020s). Library preparation employed the immunoSEQ multiplex PCR assay. TCRdb limited this immuneACCESS table to in-frame rearrangements with V and J called. A share of clones is missing; checked studies link under half to unresolved V genes, and the rest is unexplained. This sample has some 150,000 clones in its table, and 86% of those were observed once. Roughly 5.1% of the sample belongs to the ten largest clones. The time point label, read with the paper, signifies: about 28 days (+/-7) after the second vaccine dose. The material sequenced was peripheral blood, taken 28 days after the second AZD1222 dose. The receptors here all came from an adult who received the AZD1222 COVID-19 vaccine.

With regard to this clone: This sample also contains other DNA sequences that code for the same CDR3. This chain links TRBV6-5 with TRBJ2-1; 10 bases map to TRBD2. The CDR3 loop spans 14 amino acids. Germline trimming cut 6 bases from V and 5 bases from J; bases unmatched to any gene: 4. CDR1 and CDR2 from the germline V gene are MNHEY and SVGAGI. The CDR3 sequence is CASSRTSGDNEQFF. CDR3 sequence (DNA): TGTGCCAGCAGCCGGACTAGCGGAGACAATGAGCAGTTCTTC.

This clone was found once. The J gene is TRBJ2-5, the V gene TRBV28, with a weak D call TRBD1 (6 bases). Germline CDR1 MDHEN, CDR2 SYDVKM. This CDR3 contains 16 residues. V dropped 3 bases and J dropped 0 bases, with 14 bases sitting between them. The CDR3 DNA reads as TGTGCCAGCAGTTTGTACGATACAGGGAACCAAGAGACCCAGTACTTC. Its protein is CASSLYDTGNQETQYF.

This CDR3 reads CATAGRGGTGELFF. CDR3 DNA: TGCGCCACCGCCGGGAGAGGGGGCACCGGGGAGCTGTTTTTT. The genes are TRBV4-1 and TRBJ2-2; D could derive from TRBD1 or TRBD2 (6 bases each). Germline V gene lookup returns CDR1 MGHRA and CDR2 YSYEKL. The CDR3 totals 14 residues. V was trimmed by 10 bases and J by 4 bases, leaving 16 bases between them.

In this sample, this clone turned up once. The genes are TRBV9 and TRBJ2-1; 8 positions match TRBD1. Germline trimming cut 3 bases from V and 7 bases from J; bases unmatched to any gene: 12. The CDR3 has 16 residues. Per the germline V gene, CDR1 is SGDLS and CDR2 is YYNGEE. In nucleotides, the CDR3 is TGTGCCAGCAGCGCCACAGGGGGGCTAAGTAGGAATGAGCAGTTCTTC. Translated, it gives CASSATGGLSRNEQFF.

The chain links TRBV5-4 to TRBJ1-1; 7 bases are a match to TRBD1. The germline V gene has CDR1 SGHNT and CDR2 YYREEE (reference sequence). This CDR3 has 14 residues. Germline trimming cut 7 bases from V and 5 bases from J; bases unmatched to any gene: 11. CDR3 loop: CASGQEARMTEAFF. CDR3 sequence (DNA): TGTGCCAGCGGACAGGAGGCGCGCATGACTGAAGCTTTCTTT.

The CDR3 DNA is TGTGCCAGCAGTGGCGCGGCGAGCAATCAGCCCCAGCATTTT. It codes for CASSGAASNQPQHF. This chain uses TRBV2 with TRBJ1-5; D is unresolved. In germline, CDR1 is SNHLY, CDR2 FYNNEI. The CDR3 is made up of 14 amino acids. The V end lost 4 bases, the J end lost 1 base, and 8 bases lay between the germline ends.

V is TRBV14 and J is TRBJ2-7, with 8 bases lining up with TRBD1. V gave up 1 base and J gave up 7 bases; unmatched junction bases: 18. In germline, CDR1 is SGHDN, CDR2 FVKESK. This CDR3 comprises 18 residues. The CDR3 DNA reads TGTGCCAGCAGCCAAGTAACCGGGACAGGCCCTCTACGAAGTGAGCAGTACTTC. Amino acid sequence: CASSQVTGTGPLRSEQYF. The full variable domain, completed using reference TRBV14 and TRBJ2-7, is EAGVTQFPSHSVIEKGQTVTLRCDPISGHDNLYWYRRVMGKEIKFLLHFVKESKQDESGMPNNRFLAERTGGTYSTLKVQPAELEDSGVYFCASSQVTGTGPLRSEQYFGPGTRLTVT.

This sequence joins TRBV6-5 and TRBJ1-6; D not certain. CDR3 length: 13 residues. Germline V gene lookup returns CDR1 MNHEY and CDR2 SVGAGI. Deletions cut 0 bases from V and 13 bases from J, with 10 bases between. The CDR3 spells CASSYSTVGPLHF. The CDR3 DNA reads as TGTGCCAGCAGTTACTCGACGGTGGGGCCCCTCCACTTT.

In DNA, the CDR3 is TGTGCCAGCAGCGAACGACAGGGGAAGGGGGAGCAGTACTTC. Its translation is CASSERQGKGEQYF. The chain links TRBV3-1 (or the pseudogene TRBV3-2) to TRBJ2-7; TRBD1 matches at 8 bases. The CDR3 extends over 14 amino acids. The J segment lost 7 bases and the V segment lost 5 bases, leaving 10 bases of the junction unmatched. Germline V gene sequence: CDR1 LGHDT, CDR2 YNNKEL (reference sequence).

The chain combines TRBV5-6 with TRBJ2-7; the D is unclear. Germline V gives CDR1 SGHDT, CDR2 YYEEEE. V lost 2 bases, J lost 4 bases, and 4 bases lay in between. The CDR3 has 11 residues. The CDR3 spells CASSFGYEQYF. The CDR3 region has the DNA TGTGCCAGCAGCTTTGGTTACGAGCAGTACTTC.

J is TRBJ2-2 and V is TRBV27, with TRBD2 matching 7 bases. CDR1 MNHEY and CDR2 SMNVEV come from the germline V gene (reference sequence). The CDR3 has 15 amino acids. The V gene end was trimmed by 6 bases and the J gene end by 4 bases; junction bases not matched to a gene: 8. The CDR3 coding sequence is TGTGCCAGCAGGCCCCTGGGCGGGGGCACCGGGGAGCTGTTTTTT. It is translated as CASRPLGGGTGELFF.

The chain carries TRBV18 and TRBJ1-5; D perhaps matches TRBD1 (5 bases). The germline V gene encodes CDR1 KGHSH and CDR2 LQKENI. The CDR3 loop spans 14 amino acids. Trimming took 6 bases from V and 3 from J, leaving 12 bases between them. The DNA of the CDR3 is TGTGCCAGCTCCCCGTGGGGGTCCAATCAGCCCCAGCATTTT. This encodes CASSPWGSNQPQHF.

The J gene is TRBJ2-1, the V gene TRBV4-1; possibly TRBD1 or TRBD2 for D (6 bases each). Germline loops: CDR1 MGHRA, CDR2 YSYEKL. CDR3 size: 16 residues. V shed 4 bases and J shed 6 bases, with 19 bases lying between them. For the CDR3, the DNA is TGCGCCAGCAGCCGGACCTGGGGGGCTTATAGCAATGAGCAGTTCTTC. Amino acids: CASSRTWGAYSNEQFF.

The V gene is TRBV27, the J gene TRBJ2-1, with D maybe TRBD2 (6 bases). The V gene lost 3 bases and the J gene lost 5 bases, with 20 bases spanning the gap. The germline CDR1 and CDR2 sequences are MNHEY and SMNVEV (reference sequence). This CDR3 comprises 17 residues. The CDR3 loop is CASSFLPLGTPNNEQFF. The CDR3 DNA reads TGTGCCAGCAGTTTCCTACCCCTCGGGACTCCCAACAATGAGCAGTTCTTC.

The V call is TRBV5-6, the J call TRBJ1-2; D is unclear. Germline CDR1 and CDR2: SGHDT and YYEEEE. The CDR3 contains 13 residues. Trimming stripped 2 bases from V and 2 bases from J, with 7 bases between. The CDR3 nucleotides are TGTGCCAGCAGCTTAAGCGCCAACTATGGCTACACCTTC. Its protein is CASSLSANYGYTF. Variable domain in full (rest from reference TRBV5-6 and TRBJ1-2): DAGVTQSPTHLIKTRGQQVTLRCSPKSGHDTVSWYQQALGQGPQFIFQYYEEEERQRGNFPDRFSGHQFPNYSSELNVNALLLGDSALYLCASSLSANYGYTFGSGTRLTVV.

The genes are TRBV11-3 and TRBJ2-4, with TRBD2 identical over 10 bases. Trimming at V came to 7 bases and at J to 1 base, leaving 13 bases not matched to a gene. Germline CDR1 is SGHNT and CDR2 is YENEEA. This CDR3 region has 18 residues. CDR3 residues: CASTSPPGAGGAKNIQYF. The CDR3 DNA reads as TGTGCCAGCACCTCCCCCCCCGGAGCGGGAGGGGCCAAAAACATTCAGTACTTC.

A word on this clone: At one boundary the junction diverges from the germline segment, which might be a read error. The CDR3 spells CASSLNPRDILF. The DNA for the CDR3 is TGTGCCAGCAGCCTTAACCCCCGGGACATCCTTTTT. J is TRBJ1-3 and V is TRBV3-1 (or the pseudogene TRBV3-2), with D possibly matching TRBD1 (6 bases). This CDR3 is built from 12 residues. Per germline, CDR1 LGHDT and CDR2 YNNKEL (reference sequence).

The chain carries TRBV10-1 and TRBJ1-6, with D hard to call. Germline CDR1 is WNHNN and CDR2 is SYGVQD (reference sequence). The V end lost 8 bases, the J end lost 5 bases, and 7 bases lay between the germline ends. This CDR3 spans 12 amino acids. The chain's CDR3 is CASGVDNSPLHF. The CDR3 bases are TGCGCCAGCGGTGTAGATAATTCACCCCTCCACTTT.

The rearrangement uses TRBV7-9 and TRBJ1-1, with D unclear. Germline loops: CDR1 SEHNR, CDR2 FQNEAQ (reference sequence). Trimming removed 1 base at V and 1 base at J, with 10 bases between. The CDR3 length is 15 residues. CDR3 protein: CASSLDFLTNTEAFF. In nucleotides, the CDR3 is TGTGCCAGCAGCTTAGACTTCTTAACGAACACTGAAGCTTTCTTT. Filled out from reference TRBV7-9 and TRBJ1-1, the complete variable domain reads DTGVSQNPRHKITKRGQNVTFRCDPISEHNRLYWYRQTLGQGPEFLTYFQNEAQLEKSRLLSDRFSAERPKGSFSTLEIQRTEQGDSAMYLCASSLDFLTNTEAFFGQGTRLTVV.

The DNA of the CDR3 is TGTGCCAGCAGCAAAGAAGGCAAGCGACAGCAGTTCTTC. This gives the protein CASSKEGKRQQFF. The genes are TRBV7-2 and TRBJ2-1; the D is unclear. CDR3 length equals 13 residues. Germline CDR1 is SGHTA and CDR2 is FQGNSA. V gave up 5 bases and J gave up 11 bases, with 16 bases separating them.